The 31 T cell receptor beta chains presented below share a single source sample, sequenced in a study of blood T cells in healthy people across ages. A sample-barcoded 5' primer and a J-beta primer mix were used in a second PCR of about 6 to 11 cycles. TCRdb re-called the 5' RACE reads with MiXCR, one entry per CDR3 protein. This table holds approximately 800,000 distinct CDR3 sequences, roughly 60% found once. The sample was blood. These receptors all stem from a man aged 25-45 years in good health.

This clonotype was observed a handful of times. The CDR3 DNA reads as TGCAGCGTTGATTCGGGCGGGAGTTCCTACGAGCAGTACTTC. Amino acids: CSVDSGGSSYEQYF. The genes are TRBV29-1 and TRBJ2-7; the match to TRBD2 covers 7 bases. The CDR3 is 14 residues long. CDR1 and CDR2 (germline): SQVTM, ANQGSEA. J lost 1 base, V lost 3 bases, and 6 bases had no gene match.

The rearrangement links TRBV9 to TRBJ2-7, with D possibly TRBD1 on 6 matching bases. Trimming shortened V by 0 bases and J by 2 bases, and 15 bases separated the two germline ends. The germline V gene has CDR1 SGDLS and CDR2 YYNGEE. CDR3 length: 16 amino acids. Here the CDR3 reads CASSVEGESFTYEQYF. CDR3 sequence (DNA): TGTGCCAGCAGCGTAGAGGGGGAATCTTTTACCTACGAGCAGTACTTC.

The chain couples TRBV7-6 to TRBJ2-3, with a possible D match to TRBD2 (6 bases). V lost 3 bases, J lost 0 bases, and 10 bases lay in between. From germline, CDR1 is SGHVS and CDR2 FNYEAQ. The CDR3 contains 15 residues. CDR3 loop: CASSLGGLSTDTQYF. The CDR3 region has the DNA TGTGCCAGCAGCTTGGGGGGACTCAGCACAGATACGCAGTATTTT. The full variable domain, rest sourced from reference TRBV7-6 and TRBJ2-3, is GAGVSQSPRYKVTKRGQDVALRCDPISGHVSLYWYRQALGQGPEFLTYFNYEAQQDKSGLPNDRFSAERPEGSISTLTIQRTEQRDSAMYRCASSLGGLSTDTQYFGPGTRLTVL.

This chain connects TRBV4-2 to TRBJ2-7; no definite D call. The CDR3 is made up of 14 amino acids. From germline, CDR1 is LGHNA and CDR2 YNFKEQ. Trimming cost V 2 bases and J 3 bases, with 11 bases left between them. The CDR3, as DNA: TGTGCCAGCAGCCAACAGAGTGTGGACTACGAGCAGTACTTC. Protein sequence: CASSQQSVDYEQYF.

CDR3 sequence: CASRKIHPKGLAFDTQYF. In DNA, the CDR3 is TGTGCCAGCAGGAAGATCCACCCGAAGGGACTAGCGTTCGATACGCAGTATTTT. The genes are TRBV12-3 or TRBV12-4 and TRBJ2-3; TRBD2 aligns across 10 bases. There are 18 residues in the CDR3. V lost 6 bases and J lost 6; bases outside the gene matches: 18.

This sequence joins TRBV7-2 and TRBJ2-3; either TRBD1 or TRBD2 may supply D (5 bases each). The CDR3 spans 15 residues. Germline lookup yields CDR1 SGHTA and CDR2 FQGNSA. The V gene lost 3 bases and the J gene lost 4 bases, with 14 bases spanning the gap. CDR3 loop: CASSFWGPAADTQYF. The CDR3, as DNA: TGTGCCAGCAGCTTTTGGGGACCGGCGGCAGATACGCAGTATTTT. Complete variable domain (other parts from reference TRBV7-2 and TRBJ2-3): GAGVSQSPSNKVTEKGKDVELRCDPISGHTALYWYRQSLGQGLEFLIYFQGNSAPDKSGLPSDRFSAERTGGSVSTLTIQRTQQEDSAVYLCASSFWGPAADTQYFGPGTRLTVL.

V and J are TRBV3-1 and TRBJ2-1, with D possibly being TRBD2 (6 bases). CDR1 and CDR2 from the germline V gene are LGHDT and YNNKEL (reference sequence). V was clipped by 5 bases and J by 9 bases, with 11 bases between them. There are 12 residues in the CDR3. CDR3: CASSGRFGEQFF. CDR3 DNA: TGTGCCAGCAGCGGGAGGTTCGGTGAGCAGTTCTTC.

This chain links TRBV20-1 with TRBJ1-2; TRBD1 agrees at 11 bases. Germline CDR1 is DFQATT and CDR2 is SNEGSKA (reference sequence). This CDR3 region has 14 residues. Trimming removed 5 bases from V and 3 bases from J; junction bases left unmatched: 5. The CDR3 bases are TGCAGTGCTCAGGGACAGGGGGTGTACTATGGCTACACCTTC. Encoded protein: CSAQGQGVYYGYTF.

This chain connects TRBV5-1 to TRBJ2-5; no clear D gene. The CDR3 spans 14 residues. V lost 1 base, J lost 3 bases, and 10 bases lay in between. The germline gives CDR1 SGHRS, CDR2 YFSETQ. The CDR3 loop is CASSLQALEETQYF. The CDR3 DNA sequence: TGCGCCAGCAGCTTGCAAGCTTTAGAAGAGACCCAGTACTTC.

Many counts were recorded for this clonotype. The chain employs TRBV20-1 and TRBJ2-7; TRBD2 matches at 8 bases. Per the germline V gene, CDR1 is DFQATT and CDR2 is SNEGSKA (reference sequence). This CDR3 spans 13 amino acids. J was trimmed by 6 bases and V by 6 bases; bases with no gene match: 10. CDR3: CSAPKRERSEQYF. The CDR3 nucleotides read TGCAGTGCCCCCAAGCGGGAGAGGAGCGAGCAGTACTTC.

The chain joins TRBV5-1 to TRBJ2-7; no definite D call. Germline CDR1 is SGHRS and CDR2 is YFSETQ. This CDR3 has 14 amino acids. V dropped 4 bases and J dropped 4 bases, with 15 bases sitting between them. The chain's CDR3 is CASSIGQWGYEQYF. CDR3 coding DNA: TGCGCCAGCAGCATCGGGCAGTGGGGTTACGAGCAGTACTTC.

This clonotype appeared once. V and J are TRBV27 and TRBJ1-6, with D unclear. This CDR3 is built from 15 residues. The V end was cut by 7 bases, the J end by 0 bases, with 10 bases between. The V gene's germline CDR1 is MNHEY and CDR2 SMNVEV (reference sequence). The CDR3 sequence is CASTRKASYNSPLHF. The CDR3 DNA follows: TGTGCCAGCACACGGAAAGCCTCCTATAATTCACCCCTCCACTTT.

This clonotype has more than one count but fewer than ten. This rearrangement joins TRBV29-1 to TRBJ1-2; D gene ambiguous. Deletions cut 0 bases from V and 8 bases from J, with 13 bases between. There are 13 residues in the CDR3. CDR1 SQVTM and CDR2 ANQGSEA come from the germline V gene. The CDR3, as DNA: TGCAGCGTTGAAGATCTTGAGGTGGAAGGCTACACCTTC. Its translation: CSVEDLEVEGYTF. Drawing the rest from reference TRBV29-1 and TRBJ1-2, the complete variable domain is SAVISQKPSRDICQRGTSLTIQCQVDSQVTMMFWYRQQPGQSLTLIATANQGSEATYESGFVIDKFPISRPNLTFSTLTVSNMSPEDSSIYLCSVEDLEVEGYTFGSGTRLTVV.

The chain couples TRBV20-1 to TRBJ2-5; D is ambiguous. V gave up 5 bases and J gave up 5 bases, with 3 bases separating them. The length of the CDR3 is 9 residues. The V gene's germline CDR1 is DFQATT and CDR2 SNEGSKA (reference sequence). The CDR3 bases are TGCAGTGCTTTTGAGACCCAGTACTTC. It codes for CSAFETQYF.

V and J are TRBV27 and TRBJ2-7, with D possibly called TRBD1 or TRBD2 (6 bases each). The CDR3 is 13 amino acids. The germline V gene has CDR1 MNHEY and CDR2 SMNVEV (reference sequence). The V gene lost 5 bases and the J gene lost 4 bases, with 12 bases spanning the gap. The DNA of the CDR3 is TGTGCCAGCAGTAGGGGGGTCCATTACGAGCAGTACTTC. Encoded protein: CASSRGVHYEQYF.

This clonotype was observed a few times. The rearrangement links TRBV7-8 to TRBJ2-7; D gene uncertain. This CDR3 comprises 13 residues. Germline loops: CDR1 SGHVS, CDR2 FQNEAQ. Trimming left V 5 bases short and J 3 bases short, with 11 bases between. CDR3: CASSQTLGYEQYF. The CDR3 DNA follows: TGTGCCAGCAGCCAGACCTTAGGCTACGAGCAGTACTTC. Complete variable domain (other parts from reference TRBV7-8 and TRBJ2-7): GAGVSQSPRYKVAKRGQDVALRCDPISGHVSLFWYQQALGQGPEFLTYFQNEAQLDKSGLPSDRFFAERPEGSVSTLKIQRTQQEDSAVYLCASSQTLGYEQYFGPGTRLTVT.

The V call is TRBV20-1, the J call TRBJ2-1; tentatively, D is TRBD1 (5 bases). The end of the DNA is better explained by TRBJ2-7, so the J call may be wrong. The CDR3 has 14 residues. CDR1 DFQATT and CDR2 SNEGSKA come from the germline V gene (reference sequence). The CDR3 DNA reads TGCAGTGCTAGCGACAGTTCTTCCTACAATGAGCAGTACTTC. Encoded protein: CSASDSSSYNEQYF.

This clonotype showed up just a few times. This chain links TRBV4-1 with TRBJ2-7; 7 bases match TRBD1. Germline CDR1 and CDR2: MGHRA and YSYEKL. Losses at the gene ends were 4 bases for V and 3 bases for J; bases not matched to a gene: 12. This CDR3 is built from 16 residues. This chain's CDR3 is CASSPFEPGQSYEQYF. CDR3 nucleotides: TGCGCCAGCAGCCCTTTCGAGCCGGGACAGAGCTACGAGCAGTACTTC.

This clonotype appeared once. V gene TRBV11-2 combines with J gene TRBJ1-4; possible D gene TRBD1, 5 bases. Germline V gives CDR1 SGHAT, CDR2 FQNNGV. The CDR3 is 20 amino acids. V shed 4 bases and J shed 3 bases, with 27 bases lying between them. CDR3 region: CASSSASRGSRAGANEKLFF. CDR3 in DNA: TGTGCCAGCAGCTCGGCCTCTCGCGGAAGCAGGGCCGGGGCTAATGAAAAACTGTTTTTT.

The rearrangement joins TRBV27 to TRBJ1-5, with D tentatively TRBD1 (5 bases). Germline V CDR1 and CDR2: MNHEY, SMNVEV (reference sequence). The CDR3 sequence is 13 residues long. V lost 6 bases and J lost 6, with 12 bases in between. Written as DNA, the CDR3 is TGTGCCAGCAGATCAGGGATGGGTCAGCCCCAGCATTTT. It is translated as CASRSGMGQPQHF.

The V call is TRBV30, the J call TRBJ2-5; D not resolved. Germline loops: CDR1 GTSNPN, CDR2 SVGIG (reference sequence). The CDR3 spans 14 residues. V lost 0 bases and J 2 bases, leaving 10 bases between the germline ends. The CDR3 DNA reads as TGTGCCTGGAGTGTAATGGCTGGTCAAGAGACCCAGTACTTC. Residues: CAWSVMAGQETQYF.

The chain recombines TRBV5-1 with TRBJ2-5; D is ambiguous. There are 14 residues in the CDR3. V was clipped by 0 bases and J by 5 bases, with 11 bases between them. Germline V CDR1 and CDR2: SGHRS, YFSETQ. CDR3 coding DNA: TGCGCCAGCAGCTTGGAGACCCCCGGGGAGACCCAGTACTTC. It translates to CASSLETPGETQYF.

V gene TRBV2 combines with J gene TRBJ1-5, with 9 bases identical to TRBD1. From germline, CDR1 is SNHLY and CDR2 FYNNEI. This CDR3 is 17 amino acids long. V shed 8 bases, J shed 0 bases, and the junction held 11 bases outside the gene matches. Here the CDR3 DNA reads TGTGCCAGCTCAGCGGGACAGGGACTGTATAGCAATCAGCCCCAGCATTTT. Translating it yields CASSAGQGLYSNQPQHF.

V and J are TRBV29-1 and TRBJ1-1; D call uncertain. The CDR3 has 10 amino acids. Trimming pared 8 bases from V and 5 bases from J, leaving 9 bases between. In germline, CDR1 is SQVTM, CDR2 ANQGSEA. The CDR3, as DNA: TGCAGCTCCGGAGGGACTGAAGCTTTCTTT. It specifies CSSGGTEAFF.

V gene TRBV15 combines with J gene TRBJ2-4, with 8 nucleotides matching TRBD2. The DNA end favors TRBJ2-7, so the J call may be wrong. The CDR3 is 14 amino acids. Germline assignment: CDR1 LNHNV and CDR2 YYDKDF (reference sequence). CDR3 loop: CATSRDSGAYEQYF. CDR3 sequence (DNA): TGTGCCACCAGCAGAGATAGCGGGGCCTACGAGCAGTACTTC.

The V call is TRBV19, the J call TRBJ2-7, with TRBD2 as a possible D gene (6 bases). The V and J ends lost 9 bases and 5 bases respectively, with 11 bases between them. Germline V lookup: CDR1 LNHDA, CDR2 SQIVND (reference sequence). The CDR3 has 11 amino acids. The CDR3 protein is CASGGYHEQYF. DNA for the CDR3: TGTGCCAGCGGAGGGTACCACGAGCAGTACTTC. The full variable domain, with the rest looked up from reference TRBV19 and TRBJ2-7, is DGGITQSPKYLFRKEGQNVTLSCEQNLNHDAMYWYRQDPGQGLRLIYYSQIVNDFQKGDIAEGYSVSREKKESFPLTVTSAQKNPTAFYLCASGGYHEQYFGPGTRLTVT.

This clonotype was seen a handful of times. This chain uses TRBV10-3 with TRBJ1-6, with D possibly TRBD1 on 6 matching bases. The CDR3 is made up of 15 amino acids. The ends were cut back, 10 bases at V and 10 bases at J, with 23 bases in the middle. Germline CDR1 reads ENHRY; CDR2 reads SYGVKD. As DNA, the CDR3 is TGTGCCACTGGGGACATAGGTGTTTTATCCTCACCCCTCCACTTT. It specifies CATGDIGVLSSPLHF.

DNA of the CDR3: TGTGCCAGCAGTTTAGTGGGGTCACCTTCCAATGAGCAGTTCTTC. Translation gives CASSLVGSPSNEQFF. This rearrangement joins TRBV12-3 or TRBV12-4 to TRBJ2-1; D is ambiguous. The V end lost 1 base, the J end lost 6 bases, and 13 bases lay between the germline ends. This CDR3 has 15 residues.

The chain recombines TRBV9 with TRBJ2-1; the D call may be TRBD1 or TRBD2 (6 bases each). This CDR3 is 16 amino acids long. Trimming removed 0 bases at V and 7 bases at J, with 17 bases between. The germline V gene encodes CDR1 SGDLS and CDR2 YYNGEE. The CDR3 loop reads CASSVVSGAGGNEQFF. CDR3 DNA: TGTGCCAGCAGCGTAGTGTCGGGGGCTGGGGGAAATGAGCAGTTCTTC.

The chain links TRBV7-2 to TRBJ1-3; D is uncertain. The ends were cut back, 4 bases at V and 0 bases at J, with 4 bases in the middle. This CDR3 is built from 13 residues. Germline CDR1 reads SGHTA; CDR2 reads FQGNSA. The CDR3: CASSSDSGNTIYF. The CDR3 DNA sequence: TGTGCCAGCAGCTCCGACTCTGGAAACACCATATATTTT.

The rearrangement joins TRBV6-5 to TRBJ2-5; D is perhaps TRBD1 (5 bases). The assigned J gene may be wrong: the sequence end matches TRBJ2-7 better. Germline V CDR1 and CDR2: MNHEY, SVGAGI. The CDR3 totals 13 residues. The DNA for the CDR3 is TGTGCCAAACCGACAGAGACCTTTTACGAGCAGTACTTC. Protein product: CAKPTETFYEQYF.